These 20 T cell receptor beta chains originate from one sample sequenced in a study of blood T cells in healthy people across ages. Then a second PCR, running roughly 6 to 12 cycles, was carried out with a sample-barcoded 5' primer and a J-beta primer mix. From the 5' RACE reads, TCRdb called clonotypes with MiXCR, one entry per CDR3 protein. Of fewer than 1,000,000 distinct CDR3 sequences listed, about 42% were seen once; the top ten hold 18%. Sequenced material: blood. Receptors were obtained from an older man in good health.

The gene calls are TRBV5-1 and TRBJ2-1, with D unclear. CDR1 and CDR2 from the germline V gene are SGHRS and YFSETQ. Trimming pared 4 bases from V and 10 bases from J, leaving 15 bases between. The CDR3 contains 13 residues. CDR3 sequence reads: CASSVYPSEEQFF. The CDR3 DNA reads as TGCGCCAGCAGCGTGTATCCCTCGGAAGAGCAGTTCTTC.

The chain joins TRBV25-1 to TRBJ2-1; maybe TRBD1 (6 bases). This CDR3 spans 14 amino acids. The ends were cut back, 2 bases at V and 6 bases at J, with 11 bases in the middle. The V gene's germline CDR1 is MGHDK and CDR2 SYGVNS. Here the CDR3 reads CASSEEGHANEQFF. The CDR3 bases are TGTGCCAGCAGTGAAGAGGGACACGCCAATGAGCAGTTCTTC.

CDR3 protein: CASREQTSAYEQYF. The CDR3 DNA follows: TGTGCCAGCAGGGAACAGACTAGCGCCTATGAGCAGTACTTC. The chain has TRBV6-1 and TRBJ2-4; 8 positions match TRBD2. J was trimmed by 13 bases and V by 6 bases; bases with no gene match: 14. From germline, CDR1 is MNHNS and CDR2 SASEGT. CDR3 length: 14 residues.

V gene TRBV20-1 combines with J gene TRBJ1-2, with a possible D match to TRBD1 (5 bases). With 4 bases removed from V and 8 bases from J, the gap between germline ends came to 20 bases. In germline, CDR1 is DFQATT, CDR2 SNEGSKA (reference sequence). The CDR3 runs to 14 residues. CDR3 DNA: TGCAGTGCTAATCGTGGGGCGCCTCGGGAGGGCTACACCTTC. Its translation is CSANRGAPREGYTF.

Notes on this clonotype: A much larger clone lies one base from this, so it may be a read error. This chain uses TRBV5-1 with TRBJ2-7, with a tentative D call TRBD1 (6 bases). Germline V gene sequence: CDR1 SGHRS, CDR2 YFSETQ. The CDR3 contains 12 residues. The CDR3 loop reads CASSSGQTERYF. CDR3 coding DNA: TGCGCCAGCAGCTCCGGACAGACCGAGCGGTACTTC.

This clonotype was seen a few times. The CDR3 is CASSLRADQETQYF. CDR3 bases: TGTGCCAGCAGCCTCCGGGCAGACCAAGAGACCCAGTACTTC. The chain joins TRBV11-3 to TRBJ2-5; D remains ambiguous. Germline-derived CDR1 and CDR2 are SGHNT and YENEEA. The CDR3 contains 14 residues. Trimming shortened V by 5 bases and J by 0 bases, and 10 bases separated the two germline ends.

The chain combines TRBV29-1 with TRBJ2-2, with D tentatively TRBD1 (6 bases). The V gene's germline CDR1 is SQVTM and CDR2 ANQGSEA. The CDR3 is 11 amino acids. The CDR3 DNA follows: TGCAACAGGGTGTGCACCGGGGAGCTGTTTTTT. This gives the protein CNRVCTGELFF.

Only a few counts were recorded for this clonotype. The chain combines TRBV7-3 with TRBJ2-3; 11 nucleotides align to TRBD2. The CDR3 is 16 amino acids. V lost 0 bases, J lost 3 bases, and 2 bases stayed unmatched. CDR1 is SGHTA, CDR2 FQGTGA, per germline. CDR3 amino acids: CASSLTSGRGTDTQYF. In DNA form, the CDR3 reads TGTGCCAGCAGCTTAACTAGCGGGAGGGGTACAGATACGCAGTATTTT.

CDR3 loop: CASSKLAGIYYEQYF. In nucleotides, the CDR3 is TGTGCCAGCAGCAAGCTAGCGGGGATATACTACGAGCAGTACTTC. The chain uses TRBV5-6 and TRBJ2-7; TRBD2 aligns across 9 bases. J gave up 3 bases and V 4 bases, and 8 bases lay outside the gene matches. The CDR3 is 15 amino acids. CDR1 is SGHDT and CDR2 is YYEEEE in the germline V gene.

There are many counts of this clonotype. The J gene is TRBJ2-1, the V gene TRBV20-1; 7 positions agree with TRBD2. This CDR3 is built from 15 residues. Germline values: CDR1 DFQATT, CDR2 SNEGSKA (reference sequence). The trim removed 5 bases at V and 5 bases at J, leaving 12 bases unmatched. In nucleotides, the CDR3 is TGCAGTGCTTCACCTCTAGCGGAACTAAACAATGAGCAGTTCTTC. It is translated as CSASPLAELNNEQFF.

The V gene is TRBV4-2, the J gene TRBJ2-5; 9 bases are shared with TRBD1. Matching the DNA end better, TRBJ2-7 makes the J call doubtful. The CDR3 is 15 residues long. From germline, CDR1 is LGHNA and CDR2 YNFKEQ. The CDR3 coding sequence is TGTGCCAGCAGCCAAGATCGACAGGGGGTATACGAGCAGTACTTC. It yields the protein CASSQDRQGVYEQYF.

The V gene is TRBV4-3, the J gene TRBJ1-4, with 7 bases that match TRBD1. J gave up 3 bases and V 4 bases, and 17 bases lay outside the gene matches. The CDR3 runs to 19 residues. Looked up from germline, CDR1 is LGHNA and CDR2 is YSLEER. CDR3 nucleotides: TGCGCCAGCAGCCGGACAGGAGGCAGGGGGATCCGGTCTAATGAAAAACTGTTTTTT. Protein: CASSRTGGRGIRSNEKLFF.

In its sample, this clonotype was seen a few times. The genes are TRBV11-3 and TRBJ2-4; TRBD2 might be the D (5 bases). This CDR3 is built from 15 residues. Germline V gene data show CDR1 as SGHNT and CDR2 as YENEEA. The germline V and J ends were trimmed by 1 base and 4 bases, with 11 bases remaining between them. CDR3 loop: CASSLGPAEKNIQYF. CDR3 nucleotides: TGTGCCAGCAGCTTAGGCCCAGCGGAAAAAAACATTCAGTACTTC.

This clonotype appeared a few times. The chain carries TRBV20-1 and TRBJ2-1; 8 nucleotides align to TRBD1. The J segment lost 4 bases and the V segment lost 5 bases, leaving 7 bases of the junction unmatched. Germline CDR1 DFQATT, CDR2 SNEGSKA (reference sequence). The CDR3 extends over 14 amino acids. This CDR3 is CSALGQGPYNEQFF. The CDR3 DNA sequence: TGCAGTGCTCTTGGACAGGGTCCTTACAATGAGCAGTTCTTC.

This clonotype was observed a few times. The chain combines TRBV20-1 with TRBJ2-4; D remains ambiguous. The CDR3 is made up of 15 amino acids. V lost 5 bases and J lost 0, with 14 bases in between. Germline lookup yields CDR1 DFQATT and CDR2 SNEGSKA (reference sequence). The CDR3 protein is CSAERLASAKNIQYF. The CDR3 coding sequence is TGCAGTGCTGAGAGACTTGCCTCAGCCAAAAACATTCAGTACTTC.

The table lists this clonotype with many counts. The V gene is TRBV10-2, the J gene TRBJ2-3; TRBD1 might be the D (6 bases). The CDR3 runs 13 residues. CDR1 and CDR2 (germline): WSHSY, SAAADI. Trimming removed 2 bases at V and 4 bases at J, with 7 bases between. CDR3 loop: CASSEKGADTQYF. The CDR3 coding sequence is TGCGCCAGCAGTGAGAAGGGGGCAGATACGCAGTATTTT.

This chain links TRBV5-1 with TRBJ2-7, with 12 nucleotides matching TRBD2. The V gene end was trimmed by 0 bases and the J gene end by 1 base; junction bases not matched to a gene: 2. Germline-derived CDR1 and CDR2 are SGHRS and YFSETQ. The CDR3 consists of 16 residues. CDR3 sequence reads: CASSLGTSGISYEQYF. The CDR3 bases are TGCGCCAGCAGCTTGGGGACTAGCGGGATTTCCTACGAGCAGTACTTC.

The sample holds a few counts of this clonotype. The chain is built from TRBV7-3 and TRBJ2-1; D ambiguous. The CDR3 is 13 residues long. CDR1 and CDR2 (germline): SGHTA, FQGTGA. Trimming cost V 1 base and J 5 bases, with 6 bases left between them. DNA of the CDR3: TGTGCCAGCAGCTTAAGTTTCGACAATGAGCAGTTCTTC. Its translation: CASSLSFDNEQFF.

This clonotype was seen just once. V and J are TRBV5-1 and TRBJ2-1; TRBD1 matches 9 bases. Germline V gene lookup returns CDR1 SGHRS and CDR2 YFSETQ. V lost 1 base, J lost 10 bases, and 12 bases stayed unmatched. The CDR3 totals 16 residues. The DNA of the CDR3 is TGCGCCAGCAGCTTGTTTTCGGGACAGGGATTTGAGGAGCAGTTCTTC. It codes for CASSLFSGQGFEEQFF. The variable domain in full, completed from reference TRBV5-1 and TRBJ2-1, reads KAGVTQTPRYLIKTRGQQVTLSCSPISGHRSVSWYQQTPGQGLQFLFEYFSETQRNKGNFPGRFSGRQFSNSRSEMNVSTLELGDSALYLCASSLFSGQGFEEQFFGPGTRLTVL.

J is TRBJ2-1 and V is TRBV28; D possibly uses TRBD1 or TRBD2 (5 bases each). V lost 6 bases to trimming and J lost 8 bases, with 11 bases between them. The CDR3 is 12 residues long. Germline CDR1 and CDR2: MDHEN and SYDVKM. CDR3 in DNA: TGTGCCAGCAGGCTGGTGGGGGATGAGCAGTTCTTC. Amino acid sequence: CASRLVGDEQFF.